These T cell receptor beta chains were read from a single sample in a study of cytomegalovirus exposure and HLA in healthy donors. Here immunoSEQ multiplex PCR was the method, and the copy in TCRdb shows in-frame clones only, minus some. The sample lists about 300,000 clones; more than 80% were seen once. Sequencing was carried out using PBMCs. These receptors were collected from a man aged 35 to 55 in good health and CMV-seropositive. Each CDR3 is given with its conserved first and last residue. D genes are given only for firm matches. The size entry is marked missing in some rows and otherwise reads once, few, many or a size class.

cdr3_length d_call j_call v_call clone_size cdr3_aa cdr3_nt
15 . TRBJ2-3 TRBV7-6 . CASSLGGVSTDTQYF TGTGCCAGCAGCTTAGGCGGAGTTAGCACAGATACGCAGTATTTT
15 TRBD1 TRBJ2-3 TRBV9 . CASSAQGAEADTQYF TGTGCCAGCAGCGCCCAGGGGGCCGAAGCAGATACGCAGTATTTT
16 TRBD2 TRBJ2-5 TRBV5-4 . CASSLGRLAGKETQYF TGTGCCAGCAGCTTGGGTCGACTAGCGGGAAAAGAGACCCAGTACTTC
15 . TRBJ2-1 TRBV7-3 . CSSSLIRERHNEQFF TGTTCCAGCAGCTTAATACGGGAGAGGCACAATGAGCAGTTCTTC
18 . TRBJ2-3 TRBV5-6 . CASSLGREWDLGTDTQYF TGTGCCAGCAGCTTGGGTCGGGAGTGGGACTTGGGGACAGATACGCAGTATTTT
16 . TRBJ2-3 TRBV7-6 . CASSLGGGTSTDTQYF TGTGCCAGCAGCTTAGGAGGAGGGACTAGCACAGATACGCAGTATTTT
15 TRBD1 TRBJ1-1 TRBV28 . CASSPSGQGYTEAFF TGTGCCAGCAGTCCTTCGGGACAGGGATACACTGAAGCTTTCTTT
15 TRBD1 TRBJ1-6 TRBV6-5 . CASSWDRGGNSPLHF TGTGCCAGCAGTTGGGACAGGGGGGGAAATTCACCCCTCCACTTT
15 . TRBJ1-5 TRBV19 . CASSIVGQFNQPQHF TGTGCCAGTAGTATCGTCGGACAGTTCAATCAGCCCCAGCATTTT
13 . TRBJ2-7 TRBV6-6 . CASSSDFYYEQYF TGTGCCAGCAGTTCGGACTTCTACTACGAGCAGTACTTC
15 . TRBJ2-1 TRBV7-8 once CASSPRSYSYNEQFF TGTGCCAGCAGCCCCCGAAGCTACTCCTACAATGAGCAGTTCTTC
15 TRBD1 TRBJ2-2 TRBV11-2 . CASKLWTGRTGELFF TGTGCCAGCAAGCTCTGGACAGGGCGAACCGGGGAGCTGTTTTTT
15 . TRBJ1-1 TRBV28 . CASQGNPYSNTEAFF TGTGCCAGTCAGGGGAATCCCTACTCGAACACTGAAGCTTTCTTT
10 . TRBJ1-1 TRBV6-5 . CAGWGAEAFF TGTGCCGGCTGGGGAGCTGAAGCTTTCTTT
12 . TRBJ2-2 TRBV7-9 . CASSLGAGELFF TGTGCCAGCAGCTTAGGAGCCGGGGAGCTGTTTTTT
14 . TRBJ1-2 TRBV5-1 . CANSLDSPRYGYTF TGCGCCAACAGCTTGGACAGTCCAAGATATGGCTACACCTTC
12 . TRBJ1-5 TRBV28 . CASSLAGQPQHF TGTGCCAGCAGTTTGGCGGGTCAGCCCCAGCATTTT
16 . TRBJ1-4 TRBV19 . CASSIEVESLSEKLFF TGTGCCAGTAGCATAGAAGTGGAGAGTCTTTCGGAAAAACTGTTTTTT
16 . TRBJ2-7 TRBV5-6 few CASSLTLAKSSYEQYF TGTGCCAGCAGCCTAACCCTAGCGAAGAGCTCCTACGAGCAGTACTTC
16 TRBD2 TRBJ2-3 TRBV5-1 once CASSSGLAGVADTQYF TGCGCCAGCAGCTCCGGACTAGCGGGAGTGGCAGATACGCAGTATTTT
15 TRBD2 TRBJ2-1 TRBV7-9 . CASSLTPAGGNEQFF TGTGCCAGCAGCCTAACACCAGCGGGAGGCAATGAGCAGTTCTTC
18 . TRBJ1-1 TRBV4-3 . CASSQELSGGGMNTEAFF TGCGCCAGCAGCCAAGAACTAAGCGGGGGAGGGATGAACACTGAAGCTTTCTTT
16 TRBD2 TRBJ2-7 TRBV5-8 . CASSFSPPSGTYEQYF TGTGCCAGCAGCTTTTCCCCCCCTAGCGGAACCTACGAGCAGTACTTC
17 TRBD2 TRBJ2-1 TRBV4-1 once CASSQFLAGQIYNEQFF TGCGCCAGCAGCCAATTCCTAGCGGGCCAGATCTACAATGAGCAGTTCTTC
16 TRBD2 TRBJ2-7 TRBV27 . CASSSLSGSSSYEQYF TGTGCCAGCAGTTCCTTAAGCGGGAGCAGCTCCTACGAGCAGTACTTC
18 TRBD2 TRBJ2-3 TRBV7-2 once CASSLGGTSGSGSDTQYF TGTGCCAGCAGCTTAGGGGGGACTAGCGGGAGCGGGTCAGATACGCAGTATTTT
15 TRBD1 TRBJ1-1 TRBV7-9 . CASSPTGAGDTEAFF TGTGCCAGCAGCCCGACAGGGGCTGGAGATACTGAAGCTTTCTTT
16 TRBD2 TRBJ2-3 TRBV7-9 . CASSPVTSGSTDTQYF TGTGCCAGCAGCCCAGTGACTAGCGGAAGCACAGATACGCAGTATTTT
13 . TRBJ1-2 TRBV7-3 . CASSFGGSGGYTF TGTGCCAGCAGCTTCGGGGGTTCCGGTGGCTACACCTTC
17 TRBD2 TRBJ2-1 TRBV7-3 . CASSLIGLAGDVEEQFF TGTGCCAGCAGCTTAATTGGTCTAGCGGGAGATGTGGAGGAGCAGTTCTTC
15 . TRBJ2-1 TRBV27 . CASSSGQTSYNEQFF TGTGCCAGCAGTTCCGGACAGACCTCCTACAATGAGCAGTTCTTC
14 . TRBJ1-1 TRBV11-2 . CASSEAPPGTEAFF TGTGCCAGCAGCGAAGCCCCGCCAGGCACTGAAGCTTTCTTT
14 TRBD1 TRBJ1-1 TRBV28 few CASSRDRLNTEAFF TGTGCCAGCAGCCGGGACAGATTGAACACTGAAGCTTTCTTT
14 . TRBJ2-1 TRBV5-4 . CASSGGRVYNEQFF TGTGCCAGCAGCGGAGGGCGGGTGTACAATGAGCAGTTCTTC
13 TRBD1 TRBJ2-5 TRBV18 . CASTNRGEETQYF TGTGCCAGCACCAACAGGGGGGAAGAGACCCAGTACTTC
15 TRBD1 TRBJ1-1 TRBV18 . CASSADRGKIAEAFF TGTGCCAGCTCAGCGGACAGGGGGAAGATCGCTGAAGCTTTCTTT
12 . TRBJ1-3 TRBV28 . CASSFLGNTIYF TGTGCCAGCAGCTTCCTAGGAAACACCATATATTTT
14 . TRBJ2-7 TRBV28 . CASSFKGRAYEQYF TGTGCCAGCAGTTTTAAGGGCAGGGCCTACGAGCAGTACTTC
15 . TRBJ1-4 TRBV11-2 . CASSSLGAPNEKLFF TGTGCCAGCAGCTCCCTTGGGGCACCTAATGAAAAACTGTTTTTT
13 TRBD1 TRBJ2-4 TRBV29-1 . CSVPGGQGAFQYF TGCAGCGTTCCCGGAGGACAGGGGGCTTTTCAGTACTTC
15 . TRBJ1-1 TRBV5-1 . CASSLEGQRGTEAFF TGCGCCAGCAGCTTGGAGGGGCAGCGGGGCACTGAAGCTTTCTTT
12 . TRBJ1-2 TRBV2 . CASSERGHGYTF TGTGCCAGCAGTGAACGTGGGCACGGCTACACCTTC
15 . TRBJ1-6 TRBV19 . CASSQDPSANSPLHF TGTGCCAGTAGTCAGGATCCCTCGGCGAACTCACCCCTCCACTTT
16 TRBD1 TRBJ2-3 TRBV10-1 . CASSASRQGPTDTQYF TGCGCCAGCAGCGCCAGTAGACAGGGCCCCACAGATACGCAGTATTTT
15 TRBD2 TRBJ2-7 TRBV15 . CATSRAGLAGYEQYF TGTGCCACCAGCCGGGCGGGTCTAGCGGGCTACGAGCAGTACTTC
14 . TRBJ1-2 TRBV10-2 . CASSELRGTYGYTF TGCGCCAGCAGTGAGCTTAGGGGGACCTATGGCTACACCTTC
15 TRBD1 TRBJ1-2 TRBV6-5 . CASSYDDRDASGYTF TGTGCCAGCAGTTACGATGACAGGGACGCTTCGGGCTACACCTTC
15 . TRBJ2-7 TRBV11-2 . CASSFFFGSGYEQYF TGTGCCAGCAGCTTTTTTTTCGGGAGCGGCTACGAGCAGTACTTC
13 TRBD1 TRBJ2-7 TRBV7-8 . CASSLTGGNEQYF TGTGCCAGCAGCTTGACAGGGGGGAACGAGCAGTACTTC
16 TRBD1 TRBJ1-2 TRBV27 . CASSLGPGQENYGYTF TGTGCCAGCAGTTTAGGTCCCGGACAGGAGAACTATGGCTACACCTTC
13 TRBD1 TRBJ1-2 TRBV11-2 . CASSWDSARGYTF TGTGCCAGCAGCTGGGACAGCGCGAGGGGCTACACCTTC
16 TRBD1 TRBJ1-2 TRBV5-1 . CASSLVGQGDNYGYTF TGCGCCAGCAGCTTGGTGGGACAGGGAGATAACTATGGCTACACCTTC
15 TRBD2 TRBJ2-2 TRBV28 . CASSFGGRATGELFF TGTGCCAGCAGTTTTGGCGGGAGGGCAACCGGGGAGCTGTTTTTT
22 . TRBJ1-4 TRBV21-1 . CASNANVSPEAVDRPANEKLFF TGTGCCAGCAACGCAAATGTTTCCCCCGAGGCAGTTGATCGGCCGGCTAATGAAAAACTGTTTTTT
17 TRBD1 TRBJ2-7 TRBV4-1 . CASSPKPGQGNIYEQYF TGCGCCAGCAGCCCAAAGCCCGGACAGGGTAATATCTACGAGCAGTACTTC
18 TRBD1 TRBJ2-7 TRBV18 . CASSRDRGLRNGIDEQYF TGTGCCAGTTCCCGGGACAGGGGGCTGAGAAATGGGATCGACGAGCAGTACTTC
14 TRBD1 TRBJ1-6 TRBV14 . CASSLGQGGSPLHF TGTGCCAGCAGCCTTGGACAGGGTGGGTCACCCCTCCACTTT
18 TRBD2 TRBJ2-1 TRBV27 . CASSPPGGLAGVYNEQFF TGTGCCAGCAGTCCGCCGGGGGGACTAGCGGGGGTCTACAATGAGCAGTTCTTC
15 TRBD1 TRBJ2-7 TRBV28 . CASSPMGTGTVEQYF TGTGCCAGCAGCCCCATGGGGACAGGGACGGTCGAGCAGTACTTC